Each of the 8 T cell receptor beta chains below was sequenced from the same sample in a study of regulatory T cells in long-lasting Graves disease. Arm-PCR of CDR3 regions and iRepertoire HTBI primers were the basis on which TCR beta libraries were built. TCRdb re-derived calls from the multiplex PCR reads in MiXCR, one entry per CDR3 protein. The sample consists of roughly 380,000 distinct CDR3 sequences, roughly 15% of them appearing once. Time point here: newly diagnosed GD, antithyroid drugs for less than 3 months. PBMC RNA was the source of the TCR library. This sample comprised peripheral blood mononuclear cells (PBMCs), obtained at new diagnosis, from a patient treated with antithyroid drugs. Receptors were obtained from a female donor with Graves disease.

This clonotype was detected many times. This chain joins TRBV27 and TRBJ1-1; D unclear. The V end lost 6 bases, the J end lost 2 bases, and 16 bases lay between the germline ends. The CDR3 spans 15 residues. From germline, CDR1 is MNHEY and CDR2 SMNVEV (reference sequence). CDR3 sequence (DNA): TGTGCCAGCAGCTGGGCTAGAGGGATCAACACTGAAGCTTTCTTT. Its protein product is CASSWARGINTEAFF.

In its sample, this clonotype was seen many times. This sequence joins TRBV6-1 and TRBJ1-5; D remains ambiguous. The CDR3 consists of 13 residues. Deletions cut 8 bases from V and 6 bases from J, with 14 bases between. Germline V gene sequence: CDR1 MNHNS, CDR2 SASEGT. The CDR3 sequence is CASGWGSSQPQHF. In DNA form, the CDR3 reads TGTGCCAGCGGGTGGGGATCAAGTCAGCCCCAGCATTTT.

This clonotype has ten or more counts. The J gene is TRBJ2-1, the V gene TRBV27; either TRBD1 or TRBD2 may supply D (5 bases each). Germline V CDR1 and CDR2: MNHEY, SMNVEV (reference sequence). Between the trimmed V and J ends, which lost 5 bases and 2 bases, there was a span of 13 bases. The CDR3 totals 15 residues. DNA of the CDR3: TGTGCCAGCAGTCCTTTTGGGGGTCCCTACAATGAGCAGTTCTTC. Translating gives CASSPFGGPYNEQFF.

This clonotype was observed many times. CDR3 protein: CASSREGEQFF. CDR3 DNA sequence: TGTGCCAGCAGCCGGGAGGGTGAGCAGTTCTTC. This rearrangement joins TRBV28 to TRBJ2-1, with 8 bases lining up with TRBD2. From germline, CDR1 is MDHEN and CDR2 SYDVKM. CDR3 length: 11 amino acids. The V segment lost 6 bases and the J segment 9 bases; nucleotides outside the gene matches: 1.

This clonotype was counted once. This chain uses TRBV13 with TRBJ1-1; tentative D call: TRBD1 (5 bases). Germline V CDR1 and CDR2: PRHDT, FYEKMQ (reference sequence). This CDR3 spans 14 amino acids. V was cut by 6 bases and J by 5 bases, with 16 bases left in between. CDR3 in amino acids: CASRDQGGWTEAFF. CDR3 sequence (DNA): TGTGCCAGCAGGGACCAGGGAGGTTGGACTGAAGCTTTCTTT.

Notes on this clonotype: A much larger clone is a single base away; this may be a read error. The CDR3 protein is CASSYRLAGDEQYF. The DNA of the CDR3 is TGTGCCAGCAGTTACCGACTAGCGGGAGATGAGCAGTACTTC. The genes are TRBV12-3 or TRBV12-4 and TRBJ2-7, with 12 bases fitting TRBD2. After removal of 4 bases from V and 7 bases from J, the junction contained 5 bases not matched to a gene. The CDR3 consists of 14 residues.

Comments on this clonotype: A far larger clone lies a single base away; this is likely a read error. The chain combines TRBV7-2 with TRBJ1-1, with D perhaps matching TRBD1 (6 bases). The CDR3 totals 14 residues. Germline V gene sequence: CDR1 SGHTA, CDR2 FQGNSA. The CDR3 DNA follows: TGTGCCAACAGCTTAAGGTCAGGGGTATCTGAAGCTTTCTTT. It translates to CANSLRSGVSEAFF.

In this sample, this clonotype turned up many times. CDR3 in DNA: TGTGCCAGCAGTGCGAGGGGGGGACAAGCTAACTATGGCTACACCTTC. The encoded protein is CASSARGGQANYGYTF. This rearrangement joins TRBV2 to TRBJ1-2, with D perhaps matching TRBD1 (6 bases). CDR1 is SNHLY, CDR2 FYNNEI, per germline. CDR3 length: 16 residues. The V and J ends lost 4 bases and 0 bases respectively, with 15 bases between them.